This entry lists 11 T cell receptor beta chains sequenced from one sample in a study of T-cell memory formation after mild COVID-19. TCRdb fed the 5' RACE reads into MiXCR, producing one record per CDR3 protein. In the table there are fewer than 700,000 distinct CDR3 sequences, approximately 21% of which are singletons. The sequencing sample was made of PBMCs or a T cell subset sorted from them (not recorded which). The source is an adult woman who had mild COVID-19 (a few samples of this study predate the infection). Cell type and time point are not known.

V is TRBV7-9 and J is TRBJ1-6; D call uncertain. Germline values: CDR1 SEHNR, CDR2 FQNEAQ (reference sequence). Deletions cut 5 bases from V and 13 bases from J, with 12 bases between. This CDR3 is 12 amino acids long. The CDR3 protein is CASSRPSGPLHF. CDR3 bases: TGTGCCAGCAGCCGCCCCTCGGGTCCCCTCCACTTT.

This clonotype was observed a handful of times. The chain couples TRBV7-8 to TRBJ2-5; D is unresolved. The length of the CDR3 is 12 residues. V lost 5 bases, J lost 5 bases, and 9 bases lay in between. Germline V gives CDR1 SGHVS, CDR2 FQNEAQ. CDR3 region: CASSAFAETQYF. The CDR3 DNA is TGTGCCAGCAGCGCCTTTGCGGAGACCCAGTACTTC.

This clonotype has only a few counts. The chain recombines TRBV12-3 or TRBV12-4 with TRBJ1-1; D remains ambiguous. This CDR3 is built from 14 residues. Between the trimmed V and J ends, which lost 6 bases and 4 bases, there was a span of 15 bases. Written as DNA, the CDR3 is TGTGCCAGCAGCCCCGTACTAGGATTCACTGAAGCTTTCTTT. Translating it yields CASSPVLGFTEAFF.

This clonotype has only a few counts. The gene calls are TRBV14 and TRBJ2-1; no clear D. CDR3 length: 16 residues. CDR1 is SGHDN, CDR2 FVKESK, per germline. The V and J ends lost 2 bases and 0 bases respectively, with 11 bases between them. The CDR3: CASSQSPPSSYNEQFF. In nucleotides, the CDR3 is TGTGCCAGCAGCCAATCGCCCCCAAGCTCCTACAATGAGCAGTTCTTC.

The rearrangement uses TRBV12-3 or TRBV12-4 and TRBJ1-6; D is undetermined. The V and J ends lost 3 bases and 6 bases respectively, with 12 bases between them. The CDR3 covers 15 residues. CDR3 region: CASSFVIASNSPLHF. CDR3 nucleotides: TGTGCCAGCAGTTTCGTGATAGCGTCTAATTCACCCCTCCACTTT.

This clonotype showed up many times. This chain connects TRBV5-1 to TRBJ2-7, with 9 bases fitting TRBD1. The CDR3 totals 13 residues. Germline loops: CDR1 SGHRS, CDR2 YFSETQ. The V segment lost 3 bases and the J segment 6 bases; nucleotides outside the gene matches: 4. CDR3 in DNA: TGCGCCAGCAGCTACGGACAGGGGAGCGAGCAGTACTTC. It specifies CASSYGQGSEQYF.

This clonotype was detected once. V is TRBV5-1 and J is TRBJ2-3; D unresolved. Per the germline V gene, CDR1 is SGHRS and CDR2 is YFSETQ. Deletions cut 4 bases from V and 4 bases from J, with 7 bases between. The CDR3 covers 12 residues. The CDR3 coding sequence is TGCGCCAGCAGCCTCCGTTCAGATACGCAGTATTTT. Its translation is CASSLRSDTQYF.

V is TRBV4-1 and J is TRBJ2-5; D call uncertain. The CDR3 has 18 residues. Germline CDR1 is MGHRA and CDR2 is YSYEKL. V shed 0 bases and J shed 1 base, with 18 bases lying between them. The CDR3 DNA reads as TGCGCCAGCAGCCAAGATAGTACGAGCCAAAGACTCCAAGAGACCCAGTACTTC. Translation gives CASSQDSTSQRLQETQYF.

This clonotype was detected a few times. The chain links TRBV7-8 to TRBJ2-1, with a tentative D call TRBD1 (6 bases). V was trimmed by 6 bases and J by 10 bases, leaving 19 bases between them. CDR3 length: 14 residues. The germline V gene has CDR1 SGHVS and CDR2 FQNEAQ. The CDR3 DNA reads TGTGCCAGCAGACTTAACAGGGCGGAAGGGGAGCAGTTCTTC. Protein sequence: CASRLNRAEGEQFF.

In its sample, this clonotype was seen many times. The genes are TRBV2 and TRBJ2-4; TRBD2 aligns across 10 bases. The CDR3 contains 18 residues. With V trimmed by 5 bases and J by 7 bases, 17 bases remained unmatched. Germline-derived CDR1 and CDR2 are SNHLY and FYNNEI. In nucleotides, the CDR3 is TGTGCCAGCAGTCTTACCGATGGGCTAGCGGGAGTAACTAACATTCAGTACTTC. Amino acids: CASSLTDGLAGVTNIQYF.

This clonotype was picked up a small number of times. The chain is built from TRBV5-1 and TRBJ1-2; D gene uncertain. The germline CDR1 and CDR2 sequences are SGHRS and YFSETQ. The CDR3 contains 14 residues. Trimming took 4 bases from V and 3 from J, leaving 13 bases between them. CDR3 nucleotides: TGCGCCAGCAGCCCTGGAGGCAACGACTATGGCTACACCTTC. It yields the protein CASSPGGNDYGYTF.